This T cell receptor (beta chain) was sequenced for a study of T cell clonotyping in hematopoietic cell transplantation. The study's findings and limits: Broader posttransplant TCR repertoire diversity was predicted by graft donor and pretransplant recipient Inverse Simpson Index values.

Here immunoSEQ multiplex PCR was the method, and the copy in TCRdb shows in-frame clones only, minus some. Of 15,000 to 20,000 clones listed, 80% to 90% are singletons. As to this clone: Its antigen is not known.

V shed 3 bases and J shed 5 bases, with 7 bases lying between them. The CDR3 covers 12 residues. The germline gives CDR1 MNHNS, CDR2 SASEGT. Specimen: peripheral blood mononuclear cells. The TCR was taken from a woman in her 40s in good health. Some clones in this sample may be carry-over from other donors' samples. The J gene is TRBJ1-1, the V gene TRBV6-1; D gene unclear. Written as DNA, the CDR3 is TGTGCCAGCAGTGACCGTGGGACTGAAGCTTTCTTT. Translated: CASSDRGTEAFF.